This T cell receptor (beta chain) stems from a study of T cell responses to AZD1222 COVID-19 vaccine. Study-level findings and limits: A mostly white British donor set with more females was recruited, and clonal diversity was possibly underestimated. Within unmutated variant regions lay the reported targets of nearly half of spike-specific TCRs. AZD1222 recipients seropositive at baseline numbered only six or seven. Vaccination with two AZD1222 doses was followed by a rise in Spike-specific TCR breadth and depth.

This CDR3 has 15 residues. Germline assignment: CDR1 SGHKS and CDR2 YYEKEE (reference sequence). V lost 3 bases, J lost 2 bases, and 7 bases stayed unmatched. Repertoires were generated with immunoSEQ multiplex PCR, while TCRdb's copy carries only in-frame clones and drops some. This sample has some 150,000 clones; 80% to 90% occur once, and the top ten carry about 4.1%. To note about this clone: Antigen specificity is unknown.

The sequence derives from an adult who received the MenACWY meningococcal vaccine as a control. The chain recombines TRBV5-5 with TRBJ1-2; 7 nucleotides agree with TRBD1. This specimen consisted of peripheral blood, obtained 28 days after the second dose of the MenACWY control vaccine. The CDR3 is CASSSKSQGNYGYTF. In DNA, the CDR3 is TGTGCCAGCAGCTCGAAATCACAGGGGAACTATGGCTACACCTTC.